A selection of T cell receptor beta chains follows, all from one sample in a study of blood T cell repertoires in COVID-19. Assay used: immunoSEQ multiplex PCR; TCRdb lists only in-frame clones, some missing. This sample has around 240,000 clones, with about 90% found just once. The sequenced sample was PBMCs or T cells enriched from blood (not recorded which). These receptors were collected from a human donor in a cohort exposed to, infected with or recovered from COVID-19 (not recorded which). The donor label of this sample is uncertain. The CDR3 runs from the conserved cysteine through the conserved F or W. A D gene is named only where the DNA matches it firmly. Size values are once, few and many counts, or a class for expanded clones, and some rows have none.

CDR3 length	V gene	clone size	D gene	J gene	CDR3 protein	CDR3 DNA
15	TRBV11-3	once	NA	TRBJ1-5	CASSLRGLSNQPQHF	TGTGCCAGCAGCTTGAGGGGACTTAGCAATCAGCCCCAGCATTTT
13	TRBV7-3	few	TRBD1	TRBJ1-1	CASSRDSNTEAFF	TGTGCCAGCAGCCGGGACAGCAACACTGAAGCTTTCTTT
15	TRBV5-6	NA	TRBD2	TRBJ2-3	CASSLALAGADTQYF	TGTGCCAGCAGCTTGGCACTAGCGGGGGCAGATACGCAGTATTTT
16	TRBV2	NA	TRBD2	TRBJ2-1	CASSEAGLAGANEQFF	TGTGCCAGCAGTGAAGCTGGACTAGCGGGGGCCAATGAGCAGTTCTTC
16	TRBV9	NA	TRBD1	TRBJ1-1	CASSVGQGAWGTEAFF	TGTGCCAGCAGCGTGGGACAGGGGGCTTGGGGCACTGAAGCTTTCTTT
14	TRBV19	NA	TRBD1	TRBJ1-1	CASSHRGRSTEAFF	TGTGCCAGTAGTCACAGGGGGAGAAGCACTGAAGCTTTCTTT
14	TRBV15	NA	NA	TRBJ1-5	CATSWPTDIVPQHF	TGTGCCACCAGCTGGCCCACCGACATTGTCCCCCAGCATTTT
13	TRBV6-5	NA	TRBD1	TRBJ1-5	CASSKEQGLPQHF	TGTGCCAGCAGTAAGGAACAGGGGCTTCCCCAGCATTTT
13	TRBV19	NA	NA	TRBJ2-7	CASSTTSYYEQYF	TGTGCCAGTAGTACAACCTCCTACTACGAGCAGTACTTC
16	TRBV14	NA	TRBD1	TRBJ1-6	CASSQETGSANSPLHF	TGTGCCAGCAGCCAGGAGACAGGGTCCGCCAATTCACCCCTCCACTTT
17	TRBV7-9	NA	TRBD1	TRBJ1-3	CASSYSVKGARGNTIYF	TGTGCCAGCAGCTACTCCGTTAAGGGGGCGAGGGGAAACACCATATATTTT
15	TRBV19	NA	NA	TRBJ2-3	CASSLTAGGTDTQYF	TGTGCCAGTAGTTTGACGGCAGGTGGGACAGATACGCAGTATTTT
15	TRBV7-3	once	TRBD1	TRBJ1-2	CASSLGGQGNSGYTF	TGTGCCAGCAGCTTAGGAGGACAGGGGAATAGTGGCTACACCTTC
13	TRBV6-5	NA	NA	TRBJ2-5	CASRSGVRETQYF	TGTGCCAGCAGGTCAGGGGTTAGGGAGACCCAGTACTTC
18	TRBV19	NA	TRBD2	TRBJ2-7	CASSISASGGHTSYEQYF	TGTGCCAGTAGTATTTCGGCTAGCGGGGGGCACACCTCCTACGAGCAGTACTTC
14	TRBV19	NA	NA	TRBJ1-1	CASSMAGSNTEAFF	TGTGCCAGTAGTATGGCGGGGAGTAACACTGAAGCTTTCTTT
12	TRBV19	NA	TRBD1	TRBJ2-2	CATRTGAGELFF	TGTGCCACCCGGACAGGGGCCGGGGAGCTGTTTTTT
14	TRBV21-1	few	NA	TRBJ1-1	CASSEQGWGTEAFF	TGTGCCAGCAGCGAACAGGGTTGGGGCACTGAAGCTTTCTTT
13	TRBV10-1	NA	NA	TRBJ1-1	CATSTGQNTEAFF	TGCGCCACTTCCACAGGGCAGAACACTGAAGCTTTCTTT
13	TRBV29-1	NA	NA	TRBJ2-5	CSVEGGVEETQYF	TGCAGCGTTGAAGGGGGGGTTGAAGAGACCCAGTACTTC
12	TRBV2	once	NA	TRBJ1-4	CARSYQGGKLFF	TGTGCCAGGAGTTACCAGGGTGGAAAACTGTTTTTT
17	TRBV5-6	NA	NA	TRBJ1-4	CASSSYREYSTNEKLFF	TGTGCCAGCAGCTCTTACAGGGAATACTCGACTAATGAAAAACTGTTTTTT
15	TRBV19	NA	NA	TRBJ1-5	CASSIITTGTSPQHF	TGTGCCAGTAGTATAATCACGACAGGTACTTCGCCCCAGCATTTT
17	TRBV5-1	NA	TRBD1	TRBJ1-2	CASSRWDRGLDDYGYTF	TGCGCCAGCAGCCGATGGGACAGGGGGTTGGATGACTATGGCTACACCTTC
15	TRBV25-1	many	NA	TRBJ2-2	CASSDPQANTGELFF	TGTGCCAGCAGTGACCCCCAGGCGAACACCGGGGAGCTGTTTTTT
15	TRBV9	NA	NA	TRBJ2-3	CASSSRGTSTDTQYF	TGTGCCAGCAGCTCCAGGGGCACTAGCACAGATACGCAGTATTTT
17	TRBV9	NA	TRBD1	TRBJ1-2	CASSATPGTGGNYGYTF	TGTGCCAGCAGCGCCACACCCGGGACAGGGGGTAACTATGGCTACACCTTC
12	TRBV30	once	NA	TRBJ2-7	CAWSSGAYEQYF	TGTGCCTGGAGCTCAGGGGCCTACGAGCAGTACTTC
14	TRBV6-5	NA	NA	TRBJ1-1	CASSSSGRQTEAFF	NA
13	TRBV30	NA	NA	TRBJ1-1	CAWRLQGNTEAFF	TGTGCCTGGAGATTACAGGGGAACACTGAAGCTTTCTTT
16	TRBV7-9	NA	NA	TRBJ1-1	CASSLYRLGENTEAFF	TGTGCCAGCAGCTTATATAGGTTAGGGGAGAACACTGAAGCTTTCTTT
15	TRBV3-1/TRBV3-2	NA	NA	TRBJ2-7	CASSQDAGGNYEQYF	TGTGCCAGCAGCCAAGATGCTGGCGGAAATTACGAGCAGTACTTC
16	TRBV4-2	NA	TRBD1	TRBJ2-2	CASSLKPGGYTGELFF	TGTGCCAGCAGCCTGAAGCCAGGGGGCTACACCGGGGAGCTGTTTTTT
14	TRBV9	NA	TRBD1	TRBJ2-3	CASSQDRVTDTQYF	TGTGCCAGCAGCCAAGACAGGGTCACAGATACGCAGTATTTT
16	TRBV6-5	NA	NA	TRBJ2-7	CASSFQVTGGYYEQYF	TGTGCCAGCAGTTTTCAGGTGACAGGCGGGTACTACGAGCAGTACTTC
14	TRBV10-3	NA	TRBD2	TRBJ2-5	CAISEGLEGQTQYF	TGTGCCATCAGTGAGGGACTAGAGGGTCAGACCCAGTACTTC
15	TRBV7-8	NA	NA	TRBJ1-4	CASSAWGGANEKLFF	TGTGCCAGCAGCGCCTGGGGGGGGGCTAATGAAAAACTGTTTTTT
18	TRBV2	NA	NA	TRBJ2-3	CASSEALLGPKGTDTQYF	TGTGCCAGCAGTGAAGCGCTTCTGGGGCCGAAGGGCACAGATACGCAGTATTTT
17	TRBV7-3	once	TRBD2	TRBJ2-3	CASSSRGLAGGTDTQYF	TGTGCCAGCAGCTCCAGGGGACTAGCGGGGGGCACAGATACGCAGTATTTT
11	TRBV20-1	NA	TRBD1	TRBJ1-2	CSWGRGQGYTF	TGCAGCTGGGGCAGGGGGCAGGGCTACACCTTC
12	TRBV12-3/TRBV12-4	NA	NA	TRBJ1-1	CASNRGTSEAFF	TGTGCCAGCAACCGAGGGACTAGTGAAGCTTTCTTT